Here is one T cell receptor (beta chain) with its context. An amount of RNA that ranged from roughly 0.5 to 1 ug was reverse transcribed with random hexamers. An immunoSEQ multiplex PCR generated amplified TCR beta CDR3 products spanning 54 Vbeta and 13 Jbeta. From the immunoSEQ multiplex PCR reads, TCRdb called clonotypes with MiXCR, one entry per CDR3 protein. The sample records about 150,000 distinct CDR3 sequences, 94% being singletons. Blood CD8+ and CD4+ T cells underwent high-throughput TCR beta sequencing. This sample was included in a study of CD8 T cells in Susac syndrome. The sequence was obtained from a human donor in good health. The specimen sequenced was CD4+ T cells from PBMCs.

The CDR3 region is CASSLDDGPLGEQYF. As DNA, the CDR3 is TGTGCCAGCAGCTTAGATGACGGGCCCCTTGGCGAGCAGTACTTC. The chain couples TRBV7-9 to TRBJ2-7, with unresolved D. Germline loops: CDR1 SEHNR, CDR2 FQNEAQ (reference sequence). Trimming left V 1 base short and J 6 bases short, with 16 bases between. This CDR3 spans 15 amino acids.